This record looks at one T cell receptor (beta chain) sequence and its context. The sample is drawn from a study of monozygotic twins with inflammatory bowel disease. The CDR3 length is 15 residues. Per the germline V gene, CDR1 is DFQATT and CDR2 is SNEGSKA (reference sequence). TCRdb reprocessed the 5' RACE reads and reports one entry per CDR3 protein, with no DNA. The table lists approximately 420,000 distinct CDR3 sequences, with 2% to 3% in the top ten. Sequenced: blood. This sequence was found in a human donor with ulcerative colitis or Crohn's disease, or a healthy co-twin of an affected twin (not recorded which). The gene calls are TRBV20-1 and TRBJ2-2; as DNA is missing, the TRBD2 call by TCRdb cannot be tested. CDR3 in amino acids: CSAREAGGPRRELFF.